This TCR beta chain was sequenced during a study of T cells in women clearing cervical HPV infection. Study-level results: CIN3+ cases had significantly higher TCR repertoire richness than controls, but evenness did not differ.

Regarding this clone: Its target is not known. The read stops 3 residues short of the end of the CDR3; the missing end is completed from the germline J gene.

All donors had a single incident cervical HPV16 infection, not prevalent. CDR3 size: 13 residues. Germline V gene sequence: CDR1 SGHTA, CDR2 FQGTGA. Trimming took off 0 bases at V and 3 bases at J, with 5 bases between the two ends. The protocol was immunoSEQ multiplex PCR, while the TCRdb copy is restricted to in-frame clones and leaves out a portion. This sample carries around 39,000 clones, with 1.7% going to the ten biggest clones. The chain uses TRBV7-3 and TRBJ1-1; no reliable D call. The sequencing sample was made of blood buffy coat. The clonotype comes from a woman between 18 and 70 years old with a cervical HPV16 infection that either progressed to CIN3+ or cleared (not recorded which). The CDR3 bases that were read are TGTGCCAGCAGCTTAACTCTCGACACTGAA. Residues: CASSLTLDTE. The CDR3, in full, reads CASSLTLDTEAFF.